Listed here are 17 T cell receptor beta chains from one sample, sequenced in a study of T cells after yellow fever vaccination. From the 5' RACE reads, TCRdb called clonotypes with MiXCR, one entry per CDR3 protein. The sample has about 360,000 distinct CDR3 sequences; 6% to 8% are singletons. This material consisted of PBMCs, taken 5 days after the yellow fever booster vaccination. Every receptor here comes from a young man who received the YFV17D yellow fever vaccine.

The chain couples TRBV7-8 to TRBJ2-1; 11 bases map to TRBD2. V lost 5 bases, J lost 9 bases, and 9 bases stayed unmatched. CDR3 length: 15 amino acids. Germline lookup yields CDR1 SGHVS and CDR2 FQNEAQ. In DNA form, the CDR3 reads TGTGCCAGCAGCCCTGCTCTAGCGGGAGGTAGTGAGCAGTTCTTC. This sequence encodes CASSPALAGGSEQFF.

This chain joins TRBV2 and TRBJ2-1; unclear D gene. This CDR3 is 13 amino acids long. The V end was cut by 6 bases, the J end by 3 bases, with 9 bases between. CDR1 and CDR2 (germline): SNHLY, FYNNEI. In DNA form, the CDR3 reads TGTGCCAGCAGGGTTCTAGTCTACAATGAGCAGTTCTTC. Amino acid sequence: CASRVLVYNEQFF.

This clonotype was seen many times. Written as DNA, the CDR3 is TGCAGTGCTAGAAGAGATCGGGGAACCTACGAGCAGTACTTC. This sequence encodes CSARRDRGTYEQYF. The chain joins TRBV20-1 to TRBJ2-7; the D gene is possibly TRBD2 (5 bases). The germline V gene has CDR1 DFQATT and CDR2 SNEGSKA (reference sequence). The CDR3 is 14 residues long. V was pared by 2 bases and J by 2 bases, with 13 bases between.

This clonotype was recorded a few times. This chain uses TRBV27 with TRBJ1-2; tentatively, D is TRBD1 (5 bases). Germline values: CDR1 MNHEY, CDR2 SMNVEV (reference sequence). Trimming stripped 6 bases from V and 5 bases from J, with 19 bases between. The CDR3 loop spans 15 amino acids. DNA of the CDR3: TGTGCCAGCAGCCCACTTATGGATCAGGGATATGGCTACACCTTC. This translates into CASSPLMDQGYGYTF.

This clonotype was detected once. This may stem from a read error, because a much larger clone lies one nucleotide away. V usage is TRBV7-2 and J usage is TRBJ2-2, with TRBD2 matching 9 bases. The CDR3 covers 15 residues. Germline V gene data show CDR1 as SGHTA and CDR2 as FQGNSA. The chain's CDR3 is CASSFGLAGTGGLFF. The DNA for the CDR3 is TGTGCCAGCAGCTTCGGGCTAGCGGGAACCGGGGGGCTGTTTTTT.

The table lists this clonotype with a few counts. CDR3 loop: CASSHLSGVSTDTQYF. The CDR3 DNA follows: TGTGCCAGCAGCCACCTGAGCGGAGTTAGCACAGATACGCAGTATTTT. This sequence joins TRBV6-1 and TRBJ2-3; D perhaps matches TRBD2 (5 bases). The CDR3 runs to 16 residues. Between the trimmed V and J ends, which lost 6 bases and 0 bases, there was a span of 16 bases. Germline V gene sequence: CDR1 MNHNS, CDR2 SASEGT.

In this sample, this clonotype turned up a few times. The chain recombines TRBV7-2 with TRBJ1-3, with a possible D match to TRBD1 (5 bases). CDR1 and CDR2 (germline): SGHTA, FQGNSA. The CDR3 contains 16 residues. V was trimmed by 1 base and J by 0 bases, leaving 10 bases between them. The CDR3 sequence: CASSLVGASSGNTIYF. CDR3 bases: TGTGCCAGCAGCTTAGTTGGGGCTTCCTCTGGAAACACCATATATTTT. Full variable domain (outside the CDR3, taken from reference TRBV7-2 and TRBJ1-3): GAGVSQSPSNKVTEKGKDVELRCDPISGHTALYWYRQSLGQGLEFLIYFQGNSAPDKSGLPSDRFSAERTGGSVSTLTIQRTQQEDSAVYLCASSLVGASSGNTIYFGEGSWLTVV.

In its sample, this clonotype was seen many times. This chain joins TRBV27 and TRBJ2-4; D unresolved. CDR3 length: 16 residues. Germline V gives CDR1 MNHEY, CDR2 SMNVEV (reference sequence). V was trimmed by 4 bases and J by 0 bases, leaving 13 bases between them. The CDR3 sequence is CASSWSRSIAKNIQYF. CDR3 DNA: TGTGCCAGCAGTTGGAGCAGGTCGATAGCCAAAAACATTCAGTACTTC.

Of note for this clonotype: A clone one base away is much larger, so this may be a read error. The CDR3 spells CTSSERPSSNQPQHF. The CDR3 region has the DNA TGCACCAGCAGCGAAAGGCCCAGTAGCAATCAGCCCCAGCATTTT. The chain recombines TRBV5-1 with TRBJ1-5; D gene uncertain. This CDR3 spans 15 amino acids. The germline V gene has CDR1 SGHRS and CDR2 YFSETQ.

The chain carries TRBV7-6 and TRBJ2-3; D gene unclear. CDR3 length: 15 amino acids. Germline-derived CDR1 and CDR2 are SGHVS and FNYEAQ. V shed 0 bases and J shed 10 bases, with 17 bases lying between them. CDR3 in amino acids: CASSLAFGLAQPQYF. DNA for the CDR3: TGTGCCAGCAGCTTAGCGTTCGGGTTAGCCCAGCCGCAGTATTTT. The whole variable domain, remainder taken from reference TRBV7-6 and TRBJ2-3, is GAGVSQSPRYKVTKRGQDVALRCDPISGHVSLYWYRQALGQGPEFLTYFNYEAQQDKSGLPNDRFSAERPEGSISTLTIQRTEQRDSAMYRCASSLAFGLAQPQYFGPGTRLTVL.

This clonotype has just a few counts. This chain uses TRBV10-3 with TRBJ2-3, with 7 bases matching TRBD1. This CDR3 spans 16 amino acids. J lost 4 bases, V lost 3 bases, and 10 bases had no gene match. Germline V CDR1 and CDR2: ENHRY, SYGVKD. The CDR3: CAISEGVQGVADTQYF. For the CDR3, the DNA is TGTGCCATCAGTGAAGGAGTCCAGGGGGTTGCAGATACGCAGTATTTT.

This clonotype was counted ten times or more. The chain carries TRBV6-1 and TRBJ2-5, with unresolved D. In germline, CDR1 is MNHNS, CDR2 SASEGT. Trimming stripped 6 bases from V and 1 base from J, with 9 bases between. There are 13 residues in the CDR3. The DNA of the CDR3 is TGTGCCAGCAGAACCTTTGTCCAAGAGACCCAGTACTTC. Its protein is CASRTFVQETQYF.

This clonotype has ten or more counts. The chain has TRBV5-1 and TRBJ2-7; a possible D gene is TRBD2 (5 bases). CDR1 and CDR2 from the germline V gene are SGHRS and YFSETQ. This CDR3 contains 14 residues. Deletions cut 4 bases from V and 10 bases from J, with 21 bases between. The CDR3 DNA reads as TGCGCCAGCAGCCTGGGAGATGTGGGGAATCGCCAGTACTTC. Protein sequence: CASSLGDVGNRQYF.

This clonotype appeared many times. V is TRBV7-2 and J is TRBJ2-7; D unresolved. Trimming cost V 5 bases and J 5 bases, with 16 bases left between them. This CDR3 region has 14 residues. Germline CDR1 reads SGHTA; CDR2 reads FQGNSA. DNA for the CDR3: TGTGCCAGCAGCGCCCAGTGGTCCGTGGACGAGCAGTACTTC. It codes for CASSAQWSVDEQYF.

Many counts were recorded for this clonotype. The chain combines TRBV7-2 with TRBJ2-7, with a tentative D call TRBD1 (5 bases). The V gene lost 3 bases and the J gene lost 2 bases, with 11 bases spanning the gap. The CDR3 extends over 14 amino acids. Germline values: CDR1 SGHTA, CDR2 FQGNSA. CDR3 sequence reads: CASSFTGSAYEQYF. CDR3 nucleotide sequence: TGTGCCAGCAGCTTTACAGGATCGGCCTACGAGCAGTACTTC.

This clonotype was recorded at least ten times. V and J are TRBV9 and TRBJ2-1; the D gene is possibly TRBD2 (5 bases). Germline V gene data show CDR1 as SGDLS and CDR2 as YYNGEE. Between the trimmed V and J ends, which lost 2 bases and 6 bases, there was a span of 12 bases. The CDR3 is 14 amino acids. This CDR3 is CASSVGSVSNEQFF. For the CDR3, the DNA is TGTGCCAGCAGCGTGGGGAGCGTCTCCAATGAGCAGTTCTTC. The full variable domain, rest sourced from reference TRBV9 and TRBJ2-1, is DSGVTQTPKHLITATGQRVTLRCSPRSGDLSVYWYQQSLDQGLQFLIQYYNGEERAKGNILERFSAQQFPDLHSELNLSSLELGDSALYFCASSVGSVSNEQFFGPGTRLTVL.

There are a few counts of this clonotype. This chain joins TRBV10-2 and TRBJ1-1, with D perhaps TRBD1 (6 bases). Germline CDR1 reads WSHSY; CDR2 reads SAAADI. There are 12 residues in the CDR3. With 7 bases removed from V and 6 bases from J, the gap between germline ends came to 12 bases. This CDR3 is CASKDSDAEAFF. The CDR3, as DNA: TGCGCCAGCAAGGACAGTGACGCTGAAGCTTTCTTT.